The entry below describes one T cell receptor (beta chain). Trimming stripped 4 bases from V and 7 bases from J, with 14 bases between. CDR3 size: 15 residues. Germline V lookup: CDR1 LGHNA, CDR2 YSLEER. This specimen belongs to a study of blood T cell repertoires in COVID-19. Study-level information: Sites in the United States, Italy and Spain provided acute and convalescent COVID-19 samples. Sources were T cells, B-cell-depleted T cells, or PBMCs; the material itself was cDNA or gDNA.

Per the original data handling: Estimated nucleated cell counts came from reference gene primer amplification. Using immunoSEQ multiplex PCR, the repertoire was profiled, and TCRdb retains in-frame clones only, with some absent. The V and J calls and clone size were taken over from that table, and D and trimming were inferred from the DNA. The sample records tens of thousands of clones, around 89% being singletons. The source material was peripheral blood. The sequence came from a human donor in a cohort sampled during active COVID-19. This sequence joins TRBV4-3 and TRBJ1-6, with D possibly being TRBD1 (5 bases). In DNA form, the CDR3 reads TGCGCCAGCAGCCCAGCCGGGACTGAAAATTCACCCCTCCACTTT. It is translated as CASSPAGTENSPLHF.